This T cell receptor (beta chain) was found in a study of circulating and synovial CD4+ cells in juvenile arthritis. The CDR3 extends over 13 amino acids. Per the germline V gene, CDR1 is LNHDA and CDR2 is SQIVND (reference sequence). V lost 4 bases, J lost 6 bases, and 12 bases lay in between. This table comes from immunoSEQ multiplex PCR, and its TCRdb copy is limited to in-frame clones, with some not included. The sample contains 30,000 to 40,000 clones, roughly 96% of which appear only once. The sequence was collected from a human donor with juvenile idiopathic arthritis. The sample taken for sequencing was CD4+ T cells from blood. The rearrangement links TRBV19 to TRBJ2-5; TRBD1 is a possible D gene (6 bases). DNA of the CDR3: TGTGCCAGTAGTACAGGGGAAAGGAAGACCCAGTACTTC. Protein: CASSTGERKTQYF.